This is a list of T cell receptor beta chains from one sample in a study of metastatic and nonmetastatic thyroid tumors. MiXCR reprocessed the PCR reads for TCRdb. The sample lists about 11,000 clones, around a quarter seen once, with approximately 9.4% in the top ten. Sample: tumor tissue. These receptors all come from a female donor with papillary thyroid cancer or a benign thyroid nodule (not recorded which). Some clones in this sample may be carry-over from other donors' samples. Each CDR3 is given with its conserved first and last residue. The order of the fields is J gene, V gene, clone size, D gene, CDR3 DNA, CDR3 protein. A D gene is named only where the DNA matches it firmly. Rows give clone size only sometimes, using once, few, many, or a class for an expanded clone.

>TRBJ1-5|TRBV6-1|few|TRBD1
TGTGCCAGCAGTCGACAGGGCCAACAGCCCCAGCATTTT
CASSRQGQQPQHF
>TRBJ1-2|TRBV29-1|many|NA
TGCAGCGTCTTAAGGGGGGCCCACTATGGCTACACCTTC
CSVLRGAHYGYTF
>TRBJ2-7|TRBV12-3/TRBV12-4|few|TRBD1
TGTGCCAGCAGTCCTGGACAGGGGGCCTCCTACGAGCAGTACTTC
CASSPGQGASYEQYF
>TRBJ2-5|TRBV20-1|NA|NA
TGCAGTGCTAGAGATCCCCAGCTAGAGACCCAGTACTTC
CSARDPQLETQYF
>TRBJ2-7|TRBV6-1|few|NA
TGTGCCAGCAGTGTCTTGAGCTCCTACGAGCAGTACTTC
CASSVLSSYEQYF
>TRBJ1-5|TRBV19|medium-sized|NA
TGTGCCAGTAGTTTCACAGGTGGCAATCAGCCCCAGCATTTT
CASSFTGGNQPQHF
>TRBJ1-3|TRBV4-1|many|NA
TGCGCCAGCAGTGTGACAAGAGGAAACACCATATATTTT
CASSVTRGNTIYF
>TRBJ1-1|TRBV19|NA|TRBD1
TGTGCCACCCAAGGCCACAGGGGACCTGACACTGAAGCTTTCTTT
CATQGHRGPDTEAFF
>TRBJ2-1|TRBV15|medium-sized|TRBD2
TGTGCCACCAGCAGTCGAGGGAGGGTGGTTTACAATGAGCAGTTCTTC
CATSSRGRVVYNEQFF
>TRBJ2-2|TRBV2|few|TRBD2
TGTGCCAGCAGTCCGGGACTAGCGGTTACCGGGGAGCTGTTTTTT
CASSPGLAVTGELFF
>TRBJ2-1|TRBV24-1|medium-sized|TRBD1
TGTGCCACCAGTGACGGGGACAGGGCGGTTTCTGACAATGAGCAGTTCTTC
CATSDGDRAVSDNEQFF